These 25 T cell receptor beta chains originate from one sample sequenced in a study of OX40 agonist ivuxolimab in advanced cancers. The protocol was immunoSEQ multiplex PCR, while the TCRdb copy is restricted to in-frame clones and leaves out a portion. The data hold some 68,000 clones, with about nine tenths observed a single time. Here the sequenced sample was CD4+ or CD8+ T cells sorted from blood, taken in a trial of the OX40 agonist ivuxolimab. All receptors derive from an adult with an advanced solid tumor such as melanoma, head and neck, liver or kidney cancer.

In its sample, this clone was seen once. The chain employs TRBV27 and TRBJ2-1; no reliable D call. The germline V and J ends were trimmed by 0 bases and 8 bases, with 8 bases remaining between them. The germline V gene has CDR1 MNHEY and CDR2 SMNVEV (reference sequence). CDR3 length: 13 residues. The CDR3 spells CASSLSNLDEQFF. CDR3 in DNA: TGTGCCAGCAGTTTATCGAACCTTGATGAGCAGTTCTTC.

This clone was seen only once. V usage is TRBV28 and J usage is TRBJ1-2, with D possibly matching TRBD1 (6 bases). The V and J ends lost 2 bases and 7 bases respectively, with 23 bases between them. The CDR3 has 17 residues. The germline CDR1 and CDR2 sequences are MDHEN and SYDVKM. As DNA, the CDR3 is TGTGCCAGCAGTTTAGGGGGGGGCCTGTCCCCTACTATTGGCTACACCTTC. It is translated as CASSLGGGLSPTIGYTF.

This chain joins TRBV5-4 and TRBJ2-2, with 13 nucleotides matching TRBD2. The CDR3 loop spans 16 amino acids. Germline V CDR1 and CDR2: SGHNT, YYREEE (reference sequence). The V segment lost 3 bases and the J segment 5 bases; nucleotides outside the gene matches: 4. In DNA form, the CDR3 reads TGTGCCAGCAGCTCCGGACTAGCGGGAGAAACCGGGGAGCTGTTTTTT. This gives the protein CASSSGLAGETGELFF.

V and J are TRBV7-9 and TRBJ1-1; maybe TRBD1 (5 bases). Germline CDR1 SEHNR, CDR2 FQNEAQ (reference sequence). Deletions cut 2 bases from V and 6 bases from J, with 13 bases between. The CDR3 is 14 amino acids. The CDR3 is CASSLNQGSAEAFF. The CDR3 bases are TGTGCCAGCAGCTTAAATCAGGGATCCGCTGAAGCTTTCTTT.

The V gene is TRBV27, the J gene TRBJ2-2, with TRBD1 matching over 9 bases. Trimming at V came to 5 bases and at J to 4 bases, leaving 2 bases not matched to a gene. The CDR3 has 14 amino acids. Germline CDR1 MNHEY, CDR2 SMNVEV (reference sequence). CDR3 sequence (DNA): TGTGCCAGCAGTCGGGACAGGGCCACCGGGGAGCTGTTTTTT. It encodes CASSRDRATGELFF.

This clone was detected only a few times. CDR3 sequence (DNA): TGTGCCAGCAGCCGAGAAAACCAAGAGACCCAGTACTTC. Its protein is CASSRENQETQYF. The chain links TRBV4-2 to TRBJ2-5; unclear D gene. This CDR3 is 13 amino acids long. Trimming cost V 4 bases and J 0 bases, with 6 bases left between them. CDR1 LGHNA and CDR2 YNFKEQ come from the germline V gene.

In DNA form, the CDR3 reads TGTGCCAGCAGTTCAGGGCCGGGAGCAATTGAAAACATTCAGTACTTC. This encodes CASSSGPGAIENIQYF. This chain links TRBV14 with TRBJ2-4, with D possibly TRBD2 on 6 matching bases. Germline CDR1 is SGHDN and CDR2 is FVKESK. The V end lost 6 bases, the J end lost 5 bases, and 20 bases lay between the germline ends. CDR3 length: 16 amino acids. The full variable domain, its missing parts supplied by reference TRBV14 and TRBJ2-4, is EAGVTQFPSHSVIEKGQTVTLRCDPISGHDNLYWYRRVMGKEIKFLLHFVKESKQDESGMPNNRFLAERTGGTYSTLKVQPAELEDSGVYFCASSSGPGAIENIQYFGAGTRLSVL.

The rearrangement uses TRBV19 and TRBJ1-4; D call uncertain. Germline V CDR1 and CDR2: LNHDA, SQIVND (reference sequence). Trimming cost V 5 bases and J 5 bases, with 15 bases left between them. This CDR3 has 15 residues. In nucleotides, the CDR3 is TGTGCCAGTAGTGGCAGGCGGGCTTCAAATGAAAAACTGTTTTTT. Its protein product is CASSGRRASNEKLFF.

V and J are TRBV7-3 and TRBJ2-5, with 8 bases matching TRBD2. The germline V gene has CDR1 SGHTA and CDR2 FQGTGA. The CDR3 totals 16 residues. The V and J ends lost 1 base and 3 bases, in that order; junction bases with no gene match: 7. CDR3 DNA: TGTGCCAGCAGCTTAAATGCAGCGGGAGCGAAAGAGACCCAGTACTTC. Its translation is CASSLNAAGAKETQYF.

The chain joins TRBV7-8 to TRBJ2-5; TRBD2 aligns across 8 bases. V was clipped by 1 base and J by 5 bases; unmatched bases: 6. Germline V gene lookup returns CDR1 SGHVS and CDR2 FQNEAQ. CDR3 size: 15 residues. CDR3 in amino acids: CASSLGLARGETQYF. The DNA of the CDR3 is TGTGCCAGCAGCTTAGGACTAGCGCGGGGGGAGACCCAGTACTTC.

This clone has just one count. This rearrangement joins TRBV28 to TRBJ2-5; D gene uncertain. V was clipped by 5 bases and J by 2 bases, with 12 bases between them. Germline-derived CDR1 and CDR2 are MDHEN and SYDVKM. CDR3 length equals 14 residues. CDR3 residues: CASSHPSQQETQYF. CDR3 sequence (DNA): TGTGCCAGCAGTCACCCCTCCCAGCAAGAGACCCAGTACTTC.

This sequence joins TRBV28 and TRBJ2-5; D might be TRBD1 or TRBD2, each matching 5 bases. The CDR3 is made up of 11 amino acids. Germline CDR1 MDHEN, CDR2 SYDVKM. The V and J ends lost 10 bases and 5 bases respectively, with 11 bases between them. Written as DNA, the CDR3 is TGTGCCACCCAAGGGGAGGAGACCCAGTACTTC. It specifies CATQGEETQYF. The whole variable domain, filled in from reference TRBV28 and TRBJ2-5, reads DVKVTQSSRYLVKRTGEKVFLECVQDMDHENMFWYRQDPGLGLRLIYFSYDVKMKEKGDIPEGYSVSREKKERFSLILESASTNQTSMYLCATQGEETQYFGPGTRLLVL.

V and J are TRBV25-1 and TRBJ2-3, with 9 positions matching TRBD2. This CDR3 has 15 residues. Germline values: CDR1 MGHDK, CDR2 SYGVNS. The junction had 8 bases not matched to a gene; V was cut back by 7 bases and J by 3 bases. CDR3 sequence (DNA): TGTGCCAGCACTCAACGCCTAGCGGGGACAGATACGCAGTATTTT. Its translation is CASTQRLAGTDTQYF. Combining the CDR3 with reference TRBV25-1 and TRBJ2-3 gives the whole variable domain EADIYQTPRYLVIGTGKKITLECSQTMGHDKMYWYQQDPGMELHLIHYSYGVNSTEKGDLSSESTVSRIRTEHFPLTLESARPSHTSQYLCASTQRLAGTDTQYFGPGTRLTVL.

The rearrangement joins TRBV6-5 to TRBJ2-2; 8 bases agree with TRBD1. The ends lost 6 bases at V and 0 bases at J; junction bases unmatched: 3. The CDR3 sequence is 15 residues long. CDR1 and CDR2 from the germline V gene are MNHEY and SVGAGI. CDR3 DNA: TGTGCCAGCAGCCGGGACAGGTCGAACACCGGGGAGCTGTTTTTT. Translation gives CASSRDRSNTGELFF.

A few counts support this clone. CDR3 sequence (DNA): TGTGCCAGCAGCTTGGAAGGGGGCCTCGGCTATGGCTACACCTTC. It specifies CASSLEGGLGYGYTF. The chain combines TRBV5-5 with TRBJ1-2; TRBD1 agrees at 7 bases. CDR1 and CDR2 from the germline V gene are SGHKS and YYEKEE (reference sequence). The CDR3 has 15 amino acids. V was pared by 0 bases and J by 4 bases, with 6 bases of the junction left unmatched.

The V and J genes are TRBV27 and TRBJ2-7; D gene ambiguous. V gave up 4 bases and J gave up 0 bases, with 10 bases separating them. The CDR3 sequence is 14 residues long. The germline V gene has CDR1 MNHEY and CDR2 SMNVEV (reference sequence). In nucleotides, the CDR3 is TGTGCCAGCAGTTCGGCGGTGTACTCCTACGAGCAGTACTTC. It yields the protein CASSSAVYSYEQYF.

A few counts support this clone. The genes are TRBV27 and TRBJ2-1; 9 bases are shared with TRBD2. With 7 bases clipped from V and 4 bases from J, the junction kept 8 bases outside the gene matches. The CDR3 totals 15 residues. Germline CDR1 and CDR2: MNHEY and SMNVEV (reference sequence). The CDR3 DNA is TGTGCCAGCAAGTACGCTAGCGGGATATACAATGAGCAGTTCTTC. Translated: CASKYASGIYNEQFF.

The genes are TRBV2 and TRBJ2-2; 9 positions match TRBD1. The CDR3 totals 15 residues. V lost 6 bases and J lost 4; bases outside the gene matches: 6. The germline V gene encodes CDR1 SNHLY and CDR2 FYNNEI. CDR3 DNA sequence: TGTGCCAGCAGCAACAGGGGGCAGAGCACCGGGGAGCTGTTTTTT. It is translated as CASSNRGQSTGELFF.

This chain connects TRBV28 to TRBJ1-1; the D is unclear. Looked up from germline, CDR1 is MDHEN and CDR2 is SYDVKM. The CDR3 has 15 residues. V was trimmed by 1 base and J by 0 bases, leaving 9 bases between them. This CDR3 is CASSLLQSLNTEAFF. The CDR3 DNA reads as TGTGCCAGCAGTTTATTGCAGAGTTTGAACACTGAAGCTTTCTTT.

The table lists this clone with a count of one. This chain links TRBV7-6 with TRBJ1-1; 7 nucleotides line up with TRBD1. In germline, CDR1 is SGHVS, CDR2 FNYEAQ. Trimming took 5 bases from V and 1 from J; bases not matched to a gene: 4. This CDR3 has 14 amino acids. CDR3: CASSPRTGNTEAFF. DNA for the CDR3: TGTGCCAGCAGCCCCCGGACAGGGAACACTGAAGCTTTCTTT.

The chain has TRBV2 and TRBJ2-5, with 12 bases fitting TRBD2. CDR1 is SNHLY, CDR2 FYNNEI, per germline. The trim removed 5 bases at V and 3 bases at J, leaving 1 base unmatched. The CDR3 runs to 14 residues. CDR3: CASSRTSGKETQYF. The DNA for the CDR3 is TGTGCCAGCAGTAGGACTAGCGGGAAAGAGACCCAGTACTTC.

The V call is TRBV28, the J call TRBJ2-3; 9 nucleotides match TRBD1. After removal of 8 bases from V and 4 bases from J, the junction contained 13 bases not matched to a gene. This CDR3 is built from 16 residues. CDR1 MDHEN and CDR2 SYDVKM come from the germline V gene. The CDR3 loop reads CASLGWDRASADTQYF. CDR3 nucleotides: TGTGCCAGCTTAGGTTGGGACAGGGCCAGCGCAGATACGCAGTATTTT. Based on the CDR3 plus reference TRBV28 and TRBJ2-3, the full variable domain is DVKVTQSSRYLVKRTGEKVFLECVQDMDHENMFWYRQDPGLGLRLIYFSYDVKMKEKGDIPEGYSVSREKKERFSLILESASTNQTSMYLCASLGWDRASADTQYFGPGTRLTVL.

This chain connects TRBV21-1 to TRBJ1-1. TRBV21-1 is a documented pseudogene. The CDR3 loop spans 14 amino acids. The CDR3 protein is CASSKEEGKTEAFF. The CDR3 bases are TGTGCCAGCAGCAAAGAGGAGGGTAAAACTGAAGCTTTCTTT.

The chain carries TRBV6-5 and TRBJ1-3; no firm D call. Germline CDR1 reads MNHEY; CDR2 reads SVGAGI. Trimming left V 0 bases short and J 4 bases short, with 10 bases between. This CDR3 spans 15 amino acids. CDR3 nucleotide sequence: TGTGCCAGCAGTTACTCTAGGTCCCGCGGAAACACCATATATTTT. The encoded protein is CASSYSRSRGNTIYF.

With respect to this clone: Sequence at one end of the junction differs from germline and may be a read error. The chain uses TRBV6-1 and TRBJ2-3, with TRBD1 identical over 7 bases. CDR3 length equals 15 residues. Germline-derived CDR1 and CDR2 are MNHNS and SASEGT. The CDR3 region is CASREGGARADTQYF. In DNA, the CDR3 is TGTGCCAGCAGGGAAGGGGGCGCGAGAGCAGATACGCAGTATTTT.